One and the same sample provided the 4 T cell receptor beta chains below, sequenced in a study of T cells in women clearing cervical HPV infection. Data came from immunoSEQ multiplex PCR; TCRdb stores just in-frame clones and leaves some out. The data include 30,000 to 35,000 clones; the top ten clones carry roughly 1.5%. Source material: blood buffy coat. Receptors originate from a woman between 18 and 69 years old with a cervical HPV16 infection that either progressed to CIN3+ or cleared (not recorded which).

Regarding this clone: The read is 3 residues too short to cover the CDR3 end, so that end is filled in from the germline J gene. The chain joins TRBV2 to TRBJ2-3, with TRBD2 matching over 8 bases. The V gene's germline CDR1 is SNHLY and CDR2 FYNNEI. The CDR3 extends over 15 amino acids. The sequenced part of the CDR3 DNA is TGTGCCAGCACTATCAGTGCGGGAGGTTGGGAGACG. Protein: CASTISAGGWET. The full CDR3 reads CASTISAGGWETQYF.

A word on this clone: The CDR3 is cut off 3 residues early in the read; its end comes from the germline J gene. The chain has TRBV18 and TRBJ2-3, with TRBD2 matching 7 bases. The CDR3 consists of 18 residues. Trimming took 6 bases from V and 2 from J; bases not matched to a gene: 17. CDR1 is KGHSH, CDR2 LQKENI, per germline. This CDR3 reads CASSLGMSRGGYTDTQYF. The CDR3 DNA, read in part, is TGTGCCAGCTCCCTGGGAATGAGTCGCGGGGGATACACAGATACG. The full variable domain, completed using reference TRBV18 and TRBJ2-3, is NAGVMQNPRHLVRRRGQEARLRCSPMKGHSHVYWYRQLPEEGLKFMVYLQKENIIDESGMPKERFSAEFPKEGPSILRIQQVVRGDSAAYFCASSLGMSRGGYTDTQYFGPGTRLTVL.

A note on this clone: The read stops 3 residues short of the end of the CDR3; the missing end is completed from the germline J gene. The chain employs TRBV5-1 and TRBJ2-2, with 10 bases matching TRBD2. Germline trimming cut 6 bases from V and 6 bases from J; bases unmatched to any gene: 8. The length of the CDR3 is 15 residues. Germline CDR1 is SGHRS and CDR2 is YFSETQ. The CDR3 reads CASTLLAGGAGELFF. The covered CDR3 bases are TGCGCCAGCACCCTATTAGCGGGGGGCGCCGGGGAG.

To note about this clone: The read ends 3 residues before the CDR3 terminus; that terminus is restored from the germline J gene. The chain has TRBV5-4 and TRBJ2-2; TRBD1 is a possible D gene (5 bases). Germline loops: CDR1 SGHNT, CDR2 YYREEE (reference sequence). CDR3 size: 15 residues. V shed 0 bases and J shed 6 bases, with 12 bases lying between them. CDR3 DNA, as far as it was read: TGTGCCAGCAGCTTGGGGGGCTCGCCATCCGGGGAG. It codes for CASSLGGSPSGE. The whole CDR3 sequence is CASSLGGSPSGELFF.